This is a list of T cell receptor beta chains from one sample in a study of T-cell memory formation after mild COVID-19. TCRdb processed the 5' RACE reads anew with MiXCR; each CDR3 protein has one entry. The data contain just over 50,000 distinct CDR3 sequences, over 9% of them singletons. The sequenced material came from PBMCs or a T cell subset sorted from them (not recorded which). All receptors come from an adult woman who had mild COVID-19 (a few samples of this study predate the infection). Cell type and time point are not known. The CDR3 runs from the conserved cysteine through the conserved F or W. The D gene is left open where the match is weak. Rows may omit the clone size; those that give it use once, few, many or a size class.

abundance	d_gene	v_gene	j_gene	CDR3nt	CDR3aa
NA	NA	TRBV7-2	TRBJ2-3	TGTGCCAGCAGCTTAGATTTAACAGGGAGGGGTACGCAGTATTTT	CASSLDLTGRGTQYF
few	TRBD2	TRBV11-2	TRBJ2-7	TGTGCCAGCAGTTTAACCAGACTAGCGGTCTACGAGCAGTACTTC	CASSLTRLAVYEQYF
many	NA	TRBV20-1	TRBJ2-3	TGCAGTGCTAGAGGACATATCACAGATACGCAGTATTTT	CSARGHITDTQYF
many	TRBD1	TRBV10-3	TRBJ2-7	TGTGCCATCAGGACCGGACAGGGGACCTCCTACGAGCAGTACTTC	CAIRTGQGTSYEQYF
many	TRBD2	TRBV7-2	TRBJ2-1	TGTGCCAGCAGCTTAGAGCGCGGGAGGGCCCGCCACTTC	CASSLERGRARHF
many	NA	TRBV11-2	TRBJ2-2	TGTGCCAGCAGCTTAGATCGGAAGGGAGCCTACACCGGGGAGCTGTTTTTT	CASSLDRKGAYTGELFF
large	NA	TRBV7-3	TRBJ2-1	TGTGCCAGCAGCTTAGGGAGCCCCGTTGGTAGGAACAATGAGCAGTTCTTC	CASSLGSPVGRNNEQFF
NA	NA	TRBV5-1	TRBJ2-2	TGCGCCAGCAGGATATGGGGGGACACCGGGGAGCTGTTTTTT	CASRIWGDTGELFF
few	NA	TRBV20-1	TRBJ1-6	TGCAGTGCTAGGGGCAGGGAAAATAATTCACCCCTCCACTTT	CSARGRENNSPLHF
many	NA	TRBV11-3	TRBJ2-1	TGTGCCAGCAGCCCATACTCGACCCGTGAGCAGTTCTTC	CASSPYSTREQFF
many	NA	TRBV24-1	TRBJ2-1	TGTGCCACCAGTGACCCGGGGTACAATGAGCAGTTCTTC	CATSDPGYNEQFF